This T cell receptor beta chain came from a study of T cell repertoires in cytomegalovirus infection. Study-wide results and caveats: Using cumulative public TCR beta family frequency, the authors identified those who carried CMV together with the relevant HLA.

The sample holds a few counts of this clonotype. The antigen is unknown. Using its own MiXCR run on the reads, TCRdb lists one record per CDR3 protein. The sample includes 450,000 to 550,000 distinct CDR3 sequences, more than 40% seen only once; the top ten take about 45%. The CDR3 consists of 14 residues. Trimming removed 6 bases from V and 2 bases from J, with 16 bases in between. Germline assignment: CDR1 DFQATT and CDR2 SNEGSKA (reference sequence). This clonotype was sampled from a human donor in good health (CMV status not recorded). Some clones in this sample may be carry-over from other donors' samples. The specimen was cultured PBMCs, collected from culture after CMV antigen stimulation. The chain recombines TRBV20-1 with TRBJ2-5; TRBD1 might be the D (5 bases). The CDR3 protein is CSAGWGRRQETQYF. Here the CDR3 DNA reads TGCAGTGCAGGTTGGGGCAGGCGACAAGAGACCCAGTACTTC.